These T cell receptor beta chains were read from a single sample in a study of blood T cell repertoires in COVID-19. Produced via immunoSEQ multiplex PCR; TCRdb's table is partial and in-frame only. The sample contains tens of thousands of clones, approximately 86% of which appear only once. Sequences were obtained from peripheral blood. These receptors were obtained from a woman aged 80 or older with active or convalescent COVID-19. The CDR3 runs from the conserved cysteine through the conserved F or W. The D gene is left open where the match is weak.

d_call: .; v_call: TRBV29-1; j_call: TRBJ2-7; cdr3_nt: TGCAGCGTCACACAGAGTTCCTACGAGCAGTACTTC; cdr3_aa: CSVTQSSYEQYF
d_call: TRBD1; v_call: TRBV10-3; j_call: TRBJ2-5; cdr3_nt: TGTGCCATCAGCGCAGGGGACAGCCAAGAGACCCAGTACTTC; cdr3_aa: CAISAGDSQETQYF
d_call: .; v_call: TRBV25-1; j_call: TRBJ2-3; cdr3_nt: TGTGCCAGCAGTGCTGCTACGGTGGAGTATTTT; cdr3_aa: CASSAATVEYF
d_call: TRBD2; v_call: TRBV28; j_call: TRBJ2-7; cdr3_nt: TGTGCCAGCAGTGTACCCCGCGGGGGGACTGGCTACGAGCAGTACTTC; cdr3_aa: CASSVPRGGTGYEQYF
d_call: .; v_call: TRBV5-4; j_call: TRBJ1-6; cdr3_nt: TGTGCCAGCAGCTTGGGCAGGGGAGAAAATTCACCCCTCCACTTT; cdr3_aa: CASSLGRGENSPLHF
d_call: .; v_call: TRBV6-6; j_call: TRBJ2-2; cdr3_nt: TGTGCCAGCAGCGGGGCGAACACCGGGGAGCTGTTTTTT; cdr3_aa: CASSGANTGELFF
d_call: TRBD1; v_call: TRBV7-6; j_call: TRBJ1-3; cdr3_nt: TGTGCCAGCAGCCCGGGACAGGGGGCTGGAAACACCATATATTTT; cdr3_aa: CASSPGQGAGNTIYF
d_call: .; v_call: TRBV3-1/TRBV3-2; j_call: TRBJ2-7; cdr3_nt: TGTGCCAGCAGCCAACCCCTGGGAGGAACGGGCTACGAGCAGTACTTC; cdr3_aa: CASSQPLGGTGYEQYF
d_call: TRBD1; v_call: TRBV29-1; j_call: TRBJ1-2; cdr3_nt: TGCAGCGTATGGGGACAGGGGAATGGCTACACCTTC; cdr3_aa: CSVWGQGNGYTF
d_call: TRBD2; v_call: TRBV4-3; j_call: TRBJ2-1; cdr3_nt: TGCGCCAGCAGCCAAGAGACTAGCTTCTACAATGAGCAGTTCTTC; cdr3_aa: CASSQETSFYNEQFF
d_call: TRBD1; v_call: TRBV15; j_call: TRBJ2-1; cdr3_nt: TGTGCCACCAGCAGAGGAAGGGGGCGCGGTGAGCAGTTCTTC; cdr3_aa: CATSRGRGRGEQFF
d_call: .; v_call: TRBV7-3; j_call: TRBJ2-5; cdr3_nt: TGTGCCAGCAGCTTAGGGACTCGGGAGACCCAGTACTTC; cdr3_aa: CASSLGTRETQYF
d_call: TRBD2; v_call: TRBV19; j_call: TRBJ2-1; cdr3_nt: TGTGCCAGTAGTATCGCCCCTAGCGGGAGGCTTGGCTATGAGCAGTTCTTC; cdr3_aa: CASSIAPSGRLGYEQFF
d_call: .; v_call: TRBV9; j_call: TRBJ2-1; cdr3_nt: TGTGCCAGCAGCTCAAGTCCCGGGACTCCCGAACCCTACAATGAGCAGTTCTTC; cdr3_aa: CASSSSPGTPEPYNEQFF
d_call: .; v_call: TRBV11-2; j_call: TRBJ1-1; cdr3_nt: TGTGCCAGCAGCCTATTGGGGGGGCGCCGGAACACTGAAGCTTTCTTT; cdr3_aa: CASSLLGGRRNTEAFF
d_call: .; v_call: TRBV2; j_call: TRBJ1-4; cdr3_nt: TGTGCCAGCAGTGTGGACAACGCTAATGAAAAACTGTTTTTT; cdr3_aa: CASSVDNANEKLFF
d_call: TRBD2; v_call: TRBV18; j_call: TRBJ2-7; cdr3_nt: TGTGCCAGCTCACCCCCGGGACTAGCGGGAGGCACCTACGAGCAGTACTTC; cdr3_aa: CASSPPGLAGGTYEQYF
d_call: .; v_call: TRBV5-6; j_call: TRBJ2-3; cdr3_nt: TGTGCCAGCAGCCTGCCGAGGGATGCCCAGATCTCGGATACGCAGTATTTT; cdr3_aa: CASSLPRDAQISDTQYF
d_call: .; v_call: TRBV7-7; j_call: TRBJ2-2; cdr3_nt: TGTGCCAGCAGCCCACACTACTGGTCAGATAACACCGGGGAGCTGTTTTTT; cdr3_aa: CASSPHYWSDNTGELFF
d_call: TRBD2; v_call: TRBV5-1; j_call: TRBJ2-5; cdr3_nt: TGCGCCAGCAGCTTGGATGATAGCGGGGGGGCTCGGAAGACCCAGTACTTC; cdr3_aa: CASSLDDSGGARKTQYF
d_call: .; v_call: TRBV9; j_call: TRBJ1-6; cdr3_nt: TGTGCCAGCAGCGTAGACCCGGGACAAGGCCTGAATTCACCCCTCCACTTT; cdr3_aa: CASSVDPGQGLNSPLHF
d_call: TRBD2; v_call: TRBV13; j_call: TRBJ2-5; cdr3_nt: TGTGCCAGCAGCTGGGGACTAGCGGGGGGGCGCCAAGAGACCCAGTACTTC; cdr3_aa: CASSWGLAGGRQETQYF
d_call: TRBD2; v_call: TRBV5-5; j_call: TRBJ2-5; cdr3_nt: TGTGCCAGCAGCTTCGGAGGGCGCGGGGGAGAGACCCAGTACTTC; cdr3_aa: CASSFGGRGGETQYF
d_call: TRBD2; v_call: TRBV7-2; j_call: TRBJ2-2; cdr3_nt: TGTGCCAGCGCCGGGACTAGAGATACCGGGGAGCTGTTTTTT; cdr3_aa: CASAGTRDTGELFF
d_call: TRBD1; v_call: TRBV5-1; j_call: TRBJ2-3; cdr3_nt: TGCGCCAGCAGCTTGGGGACAGGGGACTGGGATACGCAGTATTTT; cdr3_aa: CASSLGTGDWDTQYF
d_call: .; v_call: TRBV7-6; j_call: TRBJ2-2; cdr3_nt: TGTGCCAGCAGCTTCCCGGGACACTCGAACACCGGGGAGCTGTTTTTT; cdr3_aa: CASSFPGHSNTGELFF
d_call: TRBD1; v_call: TRBV5-1; j_call: TRBJ1-5; cdr3_nt: TGCGCCAGCAGCTCGACAGGGCCGAATCAGCCCCAGCATTTT; cdr3_aa: CASSSTGPNQPQHF
d_call: .; v_call: TRBV5-4; j_call: TRBJ1-1; cdr3_nt: TGTGCCAGCAGCTTGAGTGTAGGGGGTGAAGCTTTCTTT; cdr3_aa: CASSLSVGGEAFF
d_call: .; v_call: TRBV2; j_call: TRBJ1-1; cdr3_nt: TGTGCCAGCAACTTAGACAGTAAGAACACTGAAGCTTTCTTT; cdr3_aa: CASNLDSKNTEAFF
d_call: .; v_call: TRBV20-1; j_call: TRBJ2-2; cdr3_nt: TGCAGTGCTAGTGGCAGGGGCGGGACCGGGGAGCTGTTTTTT; cdr3_aa: CSASGRGGTGELFF
d_call: TRBD1; v_call: TRBV5-4; j_call: TRBJ1-2; cdr3_nt: TGTGCCAGCAGCCTGGAGACAGGGGGCTTTGATGGCTACACCTTC; cdr3_aa: CASSLETGGFDGYTF
d_call: TRBD2; v_call: TRBV3-1/TRBV3-2; j_call: TRBJ2-1; cdr3_nt: TGTGCCAGCAGCCAAGATCGGAGACTAGCCTTGCAGTTCTTC; cdr3_aa: CASSQDRRLALQFF
d_call: TRBD1; v_call: TRBV19; j_call: TRBJ2-6; cdr3_nt: TGTGCCAGTATGGACAGGGCTTACCCTGGGGCCAACGTCCTGACTTTC; cdr3_aa: CASMDRAYPGANVLTF
d_call: TRBD2; v_call: TRBV24-1; j_call: TRBJ2-1; cdr3_nt: TGTGCCACCAGTGATTTTGGGACTAGCGGGAGTGAGGAGCAGTTCTTC; cdr3_aa: CATSDFGTSGSEEQFF
d_call: .; v_call: TRBV7-2; j_call: TRBJ2-1; cdr3_nt: TGTGCCAGCAGCGACTCAGGGGCCTCATACAATGAGCAGTTCTTC; cdr3_aa: CASSDSGASYNEQFF
d_call: .; v_call: TRBV7-8; j_call: TRBJ2-3; cdr3_nt: TGTGCCAGCAGCTACCTAACTCGGGAAGATACGCAGTATTTT; cdr3_aa: CASSYLTREDTQYF
d_call: TRBD2; v_call: TRBV14; j_call: TRBJ2-2; cdr3_nt: TGTGCCAGCAGCCAATCACGGGGGGAGTTCACCGGGGAGCTGTTTTTT; cdr3_aa: CASSQSRGEFTGELFF
d_call: TRBD1; v_call: TRBV14; j_call: TRBJ2-2; cdr3_nt: TGTGCCAGCAGCCGGGACCGAACACCTCGACAGGGTGGGGAGCTGTTTTTT; cdr3_aa: CASSRDRTPRQGGELFF
d_call: .; v_call: TRBV5-4; j_call: TRBJ2-7; cdr3_nt: TGTGCCAGCAGCCGTGACAGGTCCGAGCAGTACTTC; cdr3_aa: CASSRDRSEQYF
d_call: .; v_call: TRBV19; j_call: TRBJ1-5; cdr3_nt: TGTGCCAGTAGTATCTGGGGGCAGGGGCCCCAGCCCCAGCATTTT; cdr3_aa: CASSIWGQGPQPQHF